The entry below describes one TCR beta chain. No antigen is known for it. These data originate in a study of Graves' ophthalmopathy and Graves' hyperthyroidism. Investigators amplified TCR beta CDR3 regions from RNA transcripts. First-round RT-PCR relied on HTBI primers, and a second-round multiplex PCR came next. TCRdb analysed the multiplex PCR reads with MiXCR anew, one entry per CDR3 protein. This table has around 1.1 million distinct CDR3 sequences, 35% to 45% appearing once. Findings and limits, study-wide: Most expanded clonotypes in thyroid above 0.001 frequency also showed up in blood.

Sequenced material: peripheral blood or thyroid tissue (not recorded which). This TCR was sampled from an adult man with Graves' hyperthyroidism.

The CDR3 DNA reads as TGCAGCGTTGCCAGGGCCCCACCCCAGTACGAGCAGTACTTC. It encodes CSVARAPPQYEQYF. The rearrangement links TRBV29-1 to TRBJ2-7, with D possibly being TRBD1 (5 bases). CDR1 and CDR2 from the germline V gene are SQVTM and ANQGSEA. CDR3 length equals 14 residues. V shed 4 bases and J shed 4 bases, with 17 bases lying between them.